These 20 T cell receptor beta chains came from one sample sequenced in a study of T cells in Graves' hyperthyroidism and ophthalmopathy. Amplified regions were TCR beta CDR3 sequences from RNA transcripts. The TCR CDR3 was amplified in a first-round RT-PCR using the HTBI primer set. TCRdb redid the calling of the multiplex PCR reads with MiXCR, one entry per CDR3 protein. Of about 400,000 distinct CDR3 sequences listed, roughly 14% were seen once; the top ten hold about 27%. Input material: blood. The receptors come from a woman younger than 30 with Graves' hyperthyroidism that later progressed to Graves' ophthalmopathy.

This clonotype has at least ten counts. The genes are TRBV20-1 and TRBJ2-4, with TRBD1 matching over 10 bases. The CDR3 covers 18 residues. The V and J ends lost 1 base and 1 base, in that order; junction bases with no gene match: 10. The germline CDR1 and CDR2 sequences are DFQATT and SNEGSKA (reference sequence). The DNA for the CDR3 is TGCAGTGCTAGAGTGGGGGGGACAGGGGTATTGGCCAAAAACATTCAGTACTTC. It translates to CSARVGGTGVLAKNIQYF.

V usage is TRBV7-2 and J usage is TRBJ2-7; 10 bases fit TRBD2. Germline CDR1 SGHTA, CDR2 FQGNSA. V shed 3 bases, J shed 3 bases, and the junction held 11 bases outside the gene matches. The CDR3 is 17 residues long. The CDR3 bases are TGTGCCAGCAGCTTTCGGACTAGCGGAGGCTTTGGCTACGAGCAGTACTTC. This gives the protein CASSFRTSGGFGYEQYF.

This clonotype appeared many times. This chain links TRBV28 with TRBJ2-1; tentatively, D is TRBD1 or TRBD2 (5 bases each). The CDR3 runs to 14 residues. V lost 11 bases to trimming and J lost 0 bases, with 14 bases between them. CDR1 MDHEN and CDR2 SYDVKM come from the germline V gene. This chain's CDR3 is CASQGPLSYNEQFF. CDR3 sequence (DNA): TGTGCCTCCCAGGGACCCCTCTCCTACAATGAGCAGTTCTTC.

The sample holds a few counts of this clonotype. V is TRBV27 and J is TRBJ2-5; D not resolved. The V gene lost 5 bases and the J gene lost 1 base, with 11 bases spanning the gap. The CDR3 has 14 amino acids. Germline V gene lookup returns CDR1 MNHEY and CDR2 SMNVEV (reference sequence). CDR3 sequence reads: CASSPRLVQETQYF. CDR3 DNA: TGTGCCAGCAGTCCCCGACTGGTCCAAGAGACCCAGTACTTC.

The chain employs TRBV7-2 and TRBJ2-7; unclear D gene. V gave up 5 bases and J gave up 2 bases, with 16 bases separating them. CDR3 length equals 15 residues. The germline V gene encodes CDR1 SGHTA and CDR2 FQGNSA. The CDR3 coding sequence is TGTGCCAGCAGCGCAGCCCCCCAAACTACCTACGAGCAGTACTTC. This sequence encodes CASSAAPQTTYEQYF.

This chain uses TRBV6-1 with TRBJ1-3, with TRBD1 as a possible D gene (6 bases). There are 16 residues in the CDR3. V was cut by 5 bases and J by 0 bases, with 14 bases left in between. Germline values: CDR1 MNHNS, CDR2 SASEGT. CDR3 loop: CASSLQGRSSGNTIYF. The CDR3 DNA reads as TGTGCCAGCAGTCTACAGGGTCGGAGCTCTGGAAACACCATATATTTT.

The genes are TRBV19 and TRBJ2-7; 8 nucleotides match TRBD2. In germline, CDR1 is LNHDA, CDR2 SQIVND (reference sequence). Trimming removed 7 bases from V and 0 bases from J; junction bases left unmatched: 5. This CDR3 is 14 amino acids long. CDR3 amino acids: CASTPGLGSYEQYF. The CDR3 DNA reads as TGTGCCAGTACCCCGGGACTAGGCTCCTACGAGCAGTACTTC.

This clonotype was observed many times. The chain links TRBV12-5 to TRBJ2-1, with 16 nucleotides matching TRBD2. Germline V gives CDR1 LGHNT, CDR2 FRNRAP. J was trimmed by 9 bases and V by 2 bases; bases with no gene match: 10. There are 18 residues in the CDR3. The CDR3 DNA reads as TGTGCTAGTGGTTTGAAGACCGGGACTAGCGGGAGGGCCAGTGAGCAGTTCTTC. It is translated as CASGLKTGTSGRASEQFF.

In its sample, this clonotype was seen many times. The V call is TRBV20-1, the J call TRBJ2-3, with D possibly being TRBD1 (6 bases). The CDR3 runs to 13 residues. Looked up from germline, CDR1 is DFQATT and CDR2 is SNEGSKA (reference sequence). Trimming took 5 bases from V and 0 from J, leaving 9 bases between them. The CDR3 DNA reads as TGCAGTGCTCGACAGGCGAGCACAGATACGCAGTATTTT. Translated, it gives CSARQASTDTQYF.

Ten or more counts support this clonotype. The V call is TRBV12-3 or TRBV12-4, the J call TRBJ2-2; a weak D match, TRBD2 (6 bases). Trimming cost V 3 bases and J 5 bases, with 7 bases left between them. The CDR3 runs to 13 residues. DNA for the CDR3: TGTGCCAGCAGTTTCGCGGGGACCGGGGAGCTGTTTTTT. Its translation: CASSFAGTGELFF.

This clonotype was seen more than once but under ten times. The chain carries TRBV5-1 and TRBJ1-1, with D hard to call. The CDR3 sequence is 15 residues long. Germline CDR1 reads SGHRS; CDR2 reads YFSETQ. Trimming pared 6 bases from V and 0 bases from J, leaving 15 bases between. CDR3 amino acids: CASTDGQSLNTEAFF. CDR3 nucleotide sequence: TGCGCCAGCACCGACGGTCAATCCCTGAACACTGAAGCTTTCTTT. Combining the CDR3 with reference TRBV5-1 and TRBJ1-1 gives the whole variable domain KAGVTQTPRYLIKTRGQQVTLSCSPISGHRSVSWYQQTPGQGLQFLFEYFSETQRNKGNFPGRFSGRQFSNSRSEMNVSTLELGDSALYLCASTDGQSLNTEAFFGQGTRLTVV.

For this clonotype: Since a much larger clone is just one base distant, this may be a read error. The chain employs TRBV18 and TRBJ1-1, with D unresolved. The CDR3 length is 14 residues. Germline values: CDR1 KGHSH, CDR2 LQKENI. V was pared by 6 bases and J by 4 bases, with 15 bases between. For the CDR3, the DNA is TGTGCCAGCTCCCCCTCCGGAAAAACCACTGAAGCTTTCTTT. It encodes CASSPSGKTTEAFF.

This clonotype was recorded many times. The CDR3 loop reads CASSPDSYTQYF. CDR3 nucleotide sequence: TGTGCCAGCAGCCCGGACAGTTATACGCAGTATTTT. The chain employs TRBV12-3 or TRBV12-4 and TRBJ2-3, with D maybe TRBD1 (6 bases). The CDR3 spans 12 residues. V lost 6 bases, J lost 7 bases, and 11 bases lay in between.

Many counts were recorded for this clonotype. The gene calls are TRBV7-9 and TRBJ1-2, with a possible D match to TRBD1 (6 bases). Germline-derived CDR1 and CDR2 are SEHNR and FQNEAQ (reference sequence). Trimming took 4 bases from V and 4 from J, leaving 19 bases between them. The CDR3 covers 16 residues. The CDR3 is CASSSSVLQGLYGYTF. The DNA for the CDR3 is TGTGCCAGCAGCTCTAGCGTCCTGCAGGGGCTCTATGGCTACACCTTC.

The chain couples TRBV28 to TRBJ2-7; 7 bases align to TRBD1. This CDR3 has 15 residues. In germline, CDR1 is MDHEN, CDR2 SYDVKM. Trimming cost V 2 bases and J 6 bases; bases outside gene matches: 10. CDR3 amino acids: CASSLPGQPFSEQYF. DNA for the CDR3: TGTGCCAGCAGTTTACCGGGACAGCCTTTTTCCGAGCAGTACTTC.

This clonotype was counted many times. This chain links TRBV6-1 with TRBJ2-1; 12 nucleotides agree with TRBD2. V trimming: 2 bases; J trimming: 1 base; junction bases outside the gene matches: 6. Germline CDR1 MNHNS, CDR2 SASEGT. The length of the CDR3 is 18 residues. CDR3 bases: TGTGCCAGCAGTGAACGGAGGACTAGCGGGAATTCCTACAATGAGCAGTTCTTC. Its protein product is CASSERRTSGNSYNEQFF.

This clonotype has ten or more counts. This sequence joins TRBV7-9 and TRBJ2-1, with TRBD2 matching 14 bases. CDR3 length: 18 residues. V lost 4 bases to trimming and J lost 2 bases; unmatched junction nucleotides: 7. Germline V lookup: CDR1 SEHNR, CDR2 FQNEAQ (reference sequence). CDR3 sequence: CASSSRTSGRSTYNEQFF. The DNA for the CDR3 is TGTGCCAGCAGCTCCCGGACTAGCGGGAGGTCGACCTACAATGAGCAGTTCTTC.

This clonotype was counted at least ten times. V and J are TRBV6-1 and TRBJ1-5; 9 nucleotides match TRBD1. J gave up 5 bases and V 5 bases, and 7 bases lay outside the gene matches. Germline V gene lookup returns CDR1 MNHNS and CDR2 SASEGT. The CDR3 consists of 15 residues. The CDR3: CASSLDRGWHQPQHF. The DNA for the CDR3 is TGTGCCAGCAGTCTGGACAGGGGCTGGCATCAGCCCCAGCATTTT.

In this sample, this clonotype turned up many times. The J gene is TRBJ2-7, the V gene TRBV20-1; no clear D. The germline V gene has CDR1 DFQATT and CDR2 SNEGSKA (reference sequence). With 5 bases removed from V and 3 bases from J, the gap between germline ends came to 5 bases. This CDR3 is 10 amino acids long. The CDR3 sequence is CSAYSYEQYF. CDR3 nucleotides: TGCAGTGCTTACAGCTACGAGCAGTACTTC.

This clonotype was picked up many times. The chain recombines TRBV20-1 with TRBJ1-5; D ambiguous. Trimming shortened V by 2 bases and J by 0 bases, and 11 bases separated the two germline ends. CDR1 and CDR2 (germline): DFQATT, SNEGSKA (reference sequence). CDR3 length: 15 residues. Here the CDR3 reads CSARKGPRSNQPQHF. CDR3 nucleotides: TGCAGTGCTAGAAAGGGTCCTCGTAGCAATCAGCCCCAGCATTTT.